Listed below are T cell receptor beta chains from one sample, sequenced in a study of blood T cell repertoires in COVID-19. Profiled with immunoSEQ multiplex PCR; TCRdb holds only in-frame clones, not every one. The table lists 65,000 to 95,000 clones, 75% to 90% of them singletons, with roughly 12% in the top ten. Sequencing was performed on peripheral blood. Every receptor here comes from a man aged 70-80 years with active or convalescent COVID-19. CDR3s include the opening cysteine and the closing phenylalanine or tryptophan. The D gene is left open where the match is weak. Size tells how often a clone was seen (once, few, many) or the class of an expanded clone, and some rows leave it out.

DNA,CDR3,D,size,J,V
TGTGCCAGCAGTGGCCAGGCGCTCAATCAGCCCCAGCATTTT,CASSGQALNQPQHF,NA,NA,TRBJ1-5,TRBV2
TGTGCCAGCAGCGCCACCGGACAGAGCTATGGCTACACCTTC,CASSATGQSYGYTF,NA,NA,TRBJ1-2,TRBV9
TGTGCCAGCAGCTCCCCCGACAGGGCTGAGAACACTGAAGCTTTCTTT,CASSSPDRAENTEAFF,TRBD1,NA,TRBJ1-1,TRBV7-9
TGTGCCAGCAGTTTATCCGGTGGGCCTTATAGCAATCAGCCCCAGCATTTT,CASSLSGGPYSNQPQHF,NA,NA,TRBJ1-5,TRBV27
TGCGCCAGCAGCTTGGAAGGGAGCTCCTACAATGAGCAGTTCTTC,CASSLEGSSYNEQFF,NA,NA,TRBJ2-1,TRBV5-1
TGTGCCTGGAGCCTGGGGAGATTGAGCAATCAGCCCCAGCATTTT,CAWSLGRLSNQPQHF,NA,NA,TRBJ1-5,TRBV30
TGTGCCAGCAGCGCTAGCGGGGGGGCTTTGGGGGAGCTGTTTTTT,CASSASGGALGELFF,TRBD2,NA,TRBJ2-2,TRBV9
TGTGCCAGCAGTTACTCGGCGGCGGCTAACTATGGCTACACCTTC,CASSYSAAANYGYTF,NA,NA,TRBJ1-2,TRBV6-2/TRBV6-3
TGTGCCAGCACTATAACGGCAGGGGGAGGTGAAAAACTGTTTTTT,CASTITAGGGEKLFF,TRBD1,NA,TRBJ1-4,TRBV7-2
TGTGCCAGTAGTATACAGGGGGTATATCAGCCCCAGCATTTT,CASSIQGVYQPQHF,TRBD1,NA,TRBJ1-5,TRBV19
TGTGCCACCAGTGATCCCAGGGCCTACCGGGCAGATACGCAGTATTTT,CATSDPRAYRADTQYF,NA,NA,TRBJ2-3,TRBV24-1
TGTGCCACCGTGGACGGGATGAACACTGAAGCTTTCTTT,CATVDGMNTEAFF,NA,NA,TRBJ1-1,TRBV19
TGTGCCAGCAGACTTGAGCAGTACTTC,CASRLEQYF,NA,NA,TRBJ2-7,TRBV3-1/TRBV3-2
TGTGCCTGGAGTTGGGGGGGACAGGGTCGGGAGCCCCAGCATTTT,CAWSWGGQGREPQHF,TRBD1,once,TRBJ1-5,TRBV30
TGTGCCAGCAGCGGAGGATCACTTGGACAGACGGCGTGGAACACCATATATTTT,CASSGGSLGQTAWNTIYF,NA,NA,TRBJ1-3,TRBV11-2
TGTGCCAGCACAAGCGGGGGGCAACAACAGTTCTTC,CASTSGGQQQFF,TRBD2,NA,TRBJ2-1,TRBV28